The 14 T cell receptor beta chains listed next were all sequenced from one sample in a study of CD8+CD57+ T cells in acquired aplastic anemia. The study profiled TCR beta VDJ and CDR3 using genomic DNA as template. TCRdb independently ran MiXCR on the reads; one entry per CDR3 protein. The repertoire holds a few hundred thousand distinct CDR3 sequences, with 34% as singletons. The specimen was sorted CD4+, CD8+, or CD8+CD57+ T cells (not recorded which) from PBMCs. The receptor source for this set is a human donor in good health, serving as a control.

This chain connects TRBV2 to TRBJ1-3; D uncertain. The ends were cut back, 3 bases at V and 1 base at J, with 7 bases in the middle. CDR1 is SNHLY, CDR2 FYNNEI, per germline. CDR3 size: 14 residues. CDR3 residues: CASSDGGSGNTIYF. DNA of the CDR3: TGTGCCAGCAGTGACGGAGGGTCTGGAAACACCATATATTTT.

In its sample, this clonotype was seen many times. This sequence joins TRBV7-2 and TRBJ2-7; D is perhaps TRBD1 (6 bases). The CDR3 extends over 12 amino acids. CDR1 is SGHTA and CDR2 is FQGNSA in the germline V gene. Trimming cost V 6 bases and J 4 bases, with 10 bases left between them. In DNA form, the CDR3 reads TGTGCCAGCAGTTCTCAGGGGTACGAGCAGTACTTC. Its translation is CASSSQGYEQYF.

This clonotype was recorded at least ten times. This CDR3 reads CASSSGLYGYTF. The CDR3 nucleotides read TGTGCCAGCAGTTCGGGACTCTATGGCTACACCTTC. The V call is TRBV12-3 or TRBV12-4, the J call TRBJ1-2; weak D call: TRBD1 (5 bases). This CDR3 spans 12 amino acids. The V gene lost 4 bases and the J gene lost 4 bases, with 7 bases spanning the gap.

This rearrangement joins TRBV5-1 to TRBJ1-1; 8 positions agree with TRBD1. CDR1 and CDR2 from the germline V gene are SGHRS and YFSETQ. With 3 bases clipped from V and 1 base from J, the junction kept 14 bases outside the gene matches. The CDR3 is 18 amino acids. This CDR3 reads CASSWGPTAQGANTEAFF. The CDR3 DNA reads TGCGCCAGCAGCTGGGGTCCCACTGCCCAGGGGGCGAACACTGAAGCTTTCTTT.

A word on this clonotype: A much larger clone is a single base away; this may be a read error. This chain links TRBV5-1 with TRBJ2-7; no clear D. The CDR3 is made up of 13 amino acids. The germline gives CDR1 SGHRS, CDR2 YFSETQ. The CDR3 DNA reads TGCGCCAGCAGCTCCACGGCCTCTTTCGAGCAGCACTTC. Protein: CASSSTASFEQHF.

This clonotype was seen repeatedly, ten times or more. The rearrangement links TRBV9 to TRBJ2-1; TRBD1 aligns across 9 bases. V was clipped by 1 base and J by 10 bases; unmatched bases: 12. Germline V gene data show CDR1 as SGDLS and CDR2 as YYNGEE. The CDR3 is made up of 16 amino acids. CDR3 nucleotide sequence: TGTGCCAGCAGCGTATTACCGGGACAGGGCGCTTCCGAGCAGTTCTTC. Its translation: CASSVLPGQGASEQFF.

The chain is built from TRBV10-1 and TRBJ1-3, with D possibly being TRBD1 (5 bases). From germline, CDR1 is WNHNN and CDR2 SYGVQD (reference sequence). The CDR3 contains 14 residues. Trimming took off 7 bases at V and 1 base at J, with 11 bases between the two ends. The CDR3 nucleotides are TGCGCCAGCATCCTACAGGCTTCTGGAAACACCATATATTTT. Translating gives CASILQASGNTIYF.

This clonotype was detected many times. The rearrangement joins TRBV12-3 or TRBV12-4 to TRBJ1-3; D may be TRBD1 (5 bases). CDR3 length equals 14 residues. The V end was cut by 5 bases, the J end by 6 bases, with 14 bases between. CDR3 coding DNA: TGTGCCAGCAGTCCATTGGGGACCATAAACACCATATATTTT. Amino acids: CASSPLGTINTIYF.

This clonotype has a count of ten or more. The CDR3 DNA reads TGTGCCAGCAACAATCCCCCCATTCATTCACCCCTCCACTTT. Translating it yields CASNNPPIHSPLHF. The J gene is TRBJ1-6, the V gene TRBV7-9; no clear D gene. Germline V gene data show CDR1 as SEHNR and CDR2 as FQNEAQ (reference sequence). The V and J ends lost 7 bases and 8 bases respectively, with 15 bases between them. The CDR3 has 14 residues.

This clonotype was recorded at least ten times. J is TRBJ2-3 and V is TRBV20-1; no clear D. There are 11 residues in the CDR3. Trimming removed 6 bases at V and 7 bases at J, with 11 bases between. Germline CDR1 DFQATT, CDR2 SNEGSKA (reference sequence). CDR3 region: CSAPLAHTQYF. CDR3 DNA sequence: TGCAGTGCCCCTCTGGCCCATACGCAGTATTTT.

This clonotype was seen at least ten times. The rearrangement links TRBV20-1 to TRBJ2-3; 8 positions agree with TRBD1. Unmatched junction bases numbered 4, after V lost 3 bases and J lost 2 bases. The CDR3 is made up of 14 amino acids. CDR1 and CDR2 from the germline V gene are DFQATT and SNEGSKA (reference sequence). CDR3 region: CSASRDRYTDTQYF. CDR3 DNA: TGCAGTGCTAGCCGGGACAGGTACACAGATACGCAGTATTTT.

This clonotype showed up many times. The rearrangement joins TRBV9 to TRBJ2-3; tentatively, D is TRBD2 (5 bases). Germline V gene sequence: CDR1 SGDLS, CDR2 YYNGEE. V lost 0 bases and J 9 bases, leaving 11 bases between the germline ends. CDR3 length equals 13 residues. CDR3 sequence: CASSVDPGGTQYF. In DNA form, the CDR3 reads TGTGCCAGCAGCGTAGATCCGGGCGGGACGCAGTATTTT. The full variable domain, its missing parts supplied by reference TRBV9 and TRBJ2-3, is DSGVTQTPKHLITATGQRVTLRCSPRSGDLSVYWYQQSLDQGLQFLIQYYNGEERAKGNILERFSAQQFPDLHSELNLSSLELGDSALYFCASSVDPGGTQYFGPGTRLTVL.

On this clonotype: A junction boundary mismatches the germline segment, possibly from a read error. This chain links TRBV6-1 with TRBJ2-3, with 9 bases lining up with TRBD2. This CDR3 is 18 amino acids long. Germline lookup yields CDR1 MNHNS and CDR2 SASEGT. The CDR3 sequence is CASSKAGGPSGGTDTQYF. The CDR3 nucleotides read TGTGCCAGCAGTAAAGCGGGGGGACCGTCTGGGGGCACAGATACGCAGTATTTT.

This sequence joins TRBV4-1 and TRBJ2-4; D is tentatively TRBD1 or TRBD2 (6 bases each). Germline CDR1 MGHRA, CDR2 YSYEKL. This CDR3 has 17 residues. Trimming removed 6 bases from V and 1 base from J, with 19 bases in between. The CDR3 DNA follows: TGCGCCAGCAGAAAGGGGGGTCAGGGGATTGCCAAAAACATTCAGTACTTC. This gives the protein CASRKGGQGIAKNIQYF.